This TCR beta chain was found in a study of cytomegalovirus exposure and HLA in healthy donors. PCR primers comprised 60 Vbeta and 13 Jbeta primers. TCRdb keeps only in-frame clones here, not all; method: immunoSEQ multiplex PCR. The table has approximately 150,000 clones, about 84% seen once. Between the trimmed V and J ends, which lost 8 bases and 1 base, there was a span of 21 bases. Per the germline V gene, CDR1 is MDHEN and CDR2 is SYDVKM. This CDR3 region has 18 residues. Source material: PBMCs. The receptor was derived from a woman in her thirties or forties in good health and CMV-seropositive. This chain joins TRBV28 and TRBJ2-6; the D gene is possibly TRBD1 (6 bases). The CDR3 protein is CASRPTGTRLSGANVLTF. In DNA form, the CDR3 reads TGTGCCAGCCGCCCGACCGGGACACGGTTGTCTGGGGCCAACGTCCTGACTTTC.